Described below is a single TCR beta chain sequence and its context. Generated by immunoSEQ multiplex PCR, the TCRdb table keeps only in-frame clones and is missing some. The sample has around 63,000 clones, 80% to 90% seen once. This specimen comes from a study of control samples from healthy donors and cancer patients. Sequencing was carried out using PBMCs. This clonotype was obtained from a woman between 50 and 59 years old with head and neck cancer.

CDR3 nucleotide sequence: TGTGCCAGCAGCTTAGCAAGCGGGGCCCATAGCACAGATACGCAGTATTTT. It codes for CASSLASGAHSTDTQYF. This sequence joins TRBV7-8 and TRBJ2-3; 7 bases are a match to TRBD2. CDR1 and CDR2 (germline): SGHVS, FQNEAQ. The trim removed 0 bases at V and 0 bases at J, leaving 6 bases unmatched. The CDR3 is made up of 17 amino acids.